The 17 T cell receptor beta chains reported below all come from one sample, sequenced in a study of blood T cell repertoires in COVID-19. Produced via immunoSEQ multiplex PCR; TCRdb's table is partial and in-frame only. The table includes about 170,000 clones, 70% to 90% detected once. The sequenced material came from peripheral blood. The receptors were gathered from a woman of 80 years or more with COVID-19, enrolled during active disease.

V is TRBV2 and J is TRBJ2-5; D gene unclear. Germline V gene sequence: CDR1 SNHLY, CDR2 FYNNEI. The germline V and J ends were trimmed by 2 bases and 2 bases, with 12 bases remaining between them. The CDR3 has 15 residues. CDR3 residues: CASSERSGGQETQYF. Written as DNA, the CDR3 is TGTGCCAGCAGTGAAAGGTCCGGCGGACAAGAGACCCAGTACTTC. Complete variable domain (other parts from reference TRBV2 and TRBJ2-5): EPEVTQTPSHQVTQMGQEVILRCVPISNHLYFYWYRQILGQKVEFLVSFYNNEISEKSEIFDDQFSVERPDGSNFTLKIRSTKLEDSAMYFCASSERSGGQETQYFGPGTRLLVL.

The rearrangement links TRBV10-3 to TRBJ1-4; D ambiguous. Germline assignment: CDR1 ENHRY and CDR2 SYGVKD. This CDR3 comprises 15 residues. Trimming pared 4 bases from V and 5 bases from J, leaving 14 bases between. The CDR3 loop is CAISVDGRGNEKLFF. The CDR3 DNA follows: TGTGCCATCAGTGTAGACGGACGGGGAAATGAAAAACTGTTTTTT.

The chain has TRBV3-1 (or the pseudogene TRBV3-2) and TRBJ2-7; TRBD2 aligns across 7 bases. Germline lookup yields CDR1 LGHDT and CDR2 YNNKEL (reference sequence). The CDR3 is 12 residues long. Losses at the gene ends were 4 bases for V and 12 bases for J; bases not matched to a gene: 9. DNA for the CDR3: TGTGCCAGCAGCCCCCATGGGGAGGGTTTGTACTTC. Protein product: CASSPHGEGLYF.

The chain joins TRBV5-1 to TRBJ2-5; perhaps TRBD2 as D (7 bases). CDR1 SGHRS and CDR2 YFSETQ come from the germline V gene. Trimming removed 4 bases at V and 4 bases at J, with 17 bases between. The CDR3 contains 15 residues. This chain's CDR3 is CASSLLGGQGETQYF. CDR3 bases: TGCGCCAGCAGCCTTCTGGGGGGGCAGGGAGAGACCCAGTACTTC.

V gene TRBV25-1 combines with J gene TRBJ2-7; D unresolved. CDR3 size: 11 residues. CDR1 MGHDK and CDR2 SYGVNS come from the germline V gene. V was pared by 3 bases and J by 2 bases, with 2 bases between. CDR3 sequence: CASSDAYEQYF. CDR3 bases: TGTGCCAGCAGTGACGCCTACGAGCAGTACTTC.

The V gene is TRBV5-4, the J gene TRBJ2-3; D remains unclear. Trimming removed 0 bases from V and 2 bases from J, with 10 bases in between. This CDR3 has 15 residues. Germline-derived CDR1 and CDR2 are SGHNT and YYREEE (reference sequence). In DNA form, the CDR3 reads TGTGCCAGCAGCTTGGAAGGCGGTTACACAGATACGCAGTATTTT. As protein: CASSLEGGYTDTQYF.

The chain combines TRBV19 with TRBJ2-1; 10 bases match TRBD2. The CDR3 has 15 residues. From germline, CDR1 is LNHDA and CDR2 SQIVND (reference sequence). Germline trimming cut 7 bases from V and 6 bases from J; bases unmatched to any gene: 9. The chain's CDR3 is CASTPGVAGGNEQFF. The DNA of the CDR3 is TGTGCCAGTACCCCTGGGGTAGCGGGGGGCAATGAGCAGTTCTTC.

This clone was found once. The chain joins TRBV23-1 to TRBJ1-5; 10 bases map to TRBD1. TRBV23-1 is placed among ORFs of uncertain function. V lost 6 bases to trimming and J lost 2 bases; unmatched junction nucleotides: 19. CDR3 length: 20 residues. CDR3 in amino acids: CASSLPDGTGAMKGNQPQHF. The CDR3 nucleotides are TGCGCCAGCAGCCTACCGGATGGGACAGGGGCTATGAAAGGCAATCAGCCCCAGCATTTT.

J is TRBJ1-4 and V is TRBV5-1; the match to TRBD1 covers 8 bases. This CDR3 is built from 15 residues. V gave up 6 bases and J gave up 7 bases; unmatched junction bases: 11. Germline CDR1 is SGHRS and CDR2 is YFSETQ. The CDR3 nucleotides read TGCGCCAGCAAACGCAGGGGGCAAGTTGGTGAAAAACTGTTTTTT. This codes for CASKRRGQVGEKLFF.

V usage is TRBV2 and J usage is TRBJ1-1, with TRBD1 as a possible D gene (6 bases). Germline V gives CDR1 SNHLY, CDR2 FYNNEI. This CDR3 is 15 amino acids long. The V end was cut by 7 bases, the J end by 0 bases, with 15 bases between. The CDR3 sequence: CASTKLGGLNTEAFF. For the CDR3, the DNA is TGTGCCAGCACCAAATTAGGGGGATTGAACACTGAAGCTTTCTTT.

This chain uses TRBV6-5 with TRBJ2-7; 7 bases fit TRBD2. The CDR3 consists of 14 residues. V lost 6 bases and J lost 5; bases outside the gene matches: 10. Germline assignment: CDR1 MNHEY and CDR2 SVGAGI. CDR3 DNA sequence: TGTGCCAGCAGGGAGACTAGCAGGGTTGACGAGCAGTACTTC. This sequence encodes CASRETSRVDEQYF.

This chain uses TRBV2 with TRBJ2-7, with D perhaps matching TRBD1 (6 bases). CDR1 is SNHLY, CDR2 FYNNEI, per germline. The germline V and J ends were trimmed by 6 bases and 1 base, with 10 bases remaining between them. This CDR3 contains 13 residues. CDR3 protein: CASSYGQSYEQYF. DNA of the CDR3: TGTGCCAGCAGCTACGGACAGTCCTACGAGCAGTACTTC.

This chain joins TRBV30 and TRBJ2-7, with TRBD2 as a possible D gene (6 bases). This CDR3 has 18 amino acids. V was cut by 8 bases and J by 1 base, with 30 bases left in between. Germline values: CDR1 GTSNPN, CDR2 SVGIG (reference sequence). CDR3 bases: TGTGCCAATAATGGCTCCCGCGGGAAAGTTCTAAAGTCCTACGAGCAGTACTTC. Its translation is CANNGSRGKVLKSYEQYF.

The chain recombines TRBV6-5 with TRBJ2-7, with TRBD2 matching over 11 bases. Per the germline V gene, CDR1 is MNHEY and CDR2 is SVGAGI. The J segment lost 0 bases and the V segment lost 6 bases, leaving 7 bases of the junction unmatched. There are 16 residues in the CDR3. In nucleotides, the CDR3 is TGTGCCAGCAGGTACGCAGGGACTAGCGGCTCCTACGAGCAGTACTTC. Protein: CASRYAGTSGSYEQYF.

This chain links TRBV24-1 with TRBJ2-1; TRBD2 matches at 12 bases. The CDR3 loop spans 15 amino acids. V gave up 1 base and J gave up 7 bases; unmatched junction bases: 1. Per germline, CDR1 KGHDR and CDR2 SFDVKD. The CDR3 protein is CATSDFLAGGNEQFF. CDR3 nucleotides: TGTGCCACCAGTGATTTTCTAGCGGGAGGGAATGAGCAGTTCTTC.

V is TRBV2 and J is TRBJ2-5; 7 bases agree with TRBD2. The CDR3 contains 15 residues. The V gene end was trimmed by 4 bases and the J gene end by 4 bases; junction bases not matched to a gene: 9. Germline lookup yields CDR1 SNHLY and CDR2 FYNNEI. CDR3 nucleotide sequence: TGTGCCAGCAGTGGCCTCGGGGTAGCGGGAGAGACCCAGTACTTC. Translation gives CASSGLGVAGETQYF.

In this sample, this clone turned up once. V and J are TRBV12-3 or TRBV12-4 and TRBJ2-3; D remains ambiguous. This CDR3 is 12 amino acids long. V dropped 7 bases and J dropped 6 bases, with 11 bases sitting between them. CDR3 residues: CASTRVGDTQYF. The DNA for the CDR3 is TGTGCCAGCACCCGGGTTGGGGATACGCAGTATTTT.